This T cell receptor beta chain came from a study of T cell repertoires in ileal Crohn's disease. As for the study in general: About half received postoperative treatment, about a dozen with thiopurines and 18 anti-TNF.

This clone was seen only a few times. Its antigen remains unknown. The germline V gene encodes CDR1 SGHNT and CDR2 YYREEE (reference sequence). Trimming left V 0 bases short and J 4 bases short, with 11 bases between. CDR3 length: 15 residues. The data were produced by immunoSEQ multiplex PCR, yet TCRdb's version contains in-frame clones alone and is incomplete. Altogether some 30,000 clones are present, around three quarters being singletons, with the ten largest covering roughly 19%. Study outcomes and limitations: Mucosal expansions were suggested to be mainly CD8 T cells.

The sequence was collected from an adult with Crohn's disease. The rearrangement uses TRBV5-4 and TRBJ1-3, with D possibly TRBD1 on 5 matching bases. Source material: ileal tissue. CDR3 loop: CASSLGAGPGNTIYF. As DNA, the CDR3 is TGTGCCAGCAGCTTGGGGGCAGGGCCAGGAAACACCATATATTTT.